Given below is one T cell receptor (beta chain) in context. Its target is unknown. The junction shows a germline mismatch at one end, possibly a read error. This sample is part of a study of OX40 agonist ivuxolimab in advanced cancers. General study findings and limits: Clones of CD4+ and CD8+ blood T cells grew by week 6 at doses of 0.1 to 3.0 mg/kg.

Assay used: immunoSEQ multiplex PCR; TCRdb lists only in-frame clones, some missing. Of some 68,000 clones detected, over 75% appear once; the ten largest clones hold more than 10%. The CDR3 extends over 13 amino acids. From germline, CDR1 is SGHRS and CDR2 YFSETQ. The sequence was obtained from an adult with an advanced solid tumor such as melanoma, head and neck, liver or kidney cancer. The genes are TRBV5-1 and TRBJ2-5, with D unresolved. The input for sequencing was CD4+ or CD8+ T cells sorted from blood, taken in a trial of the OX40 agonist ivuxolimab. CDR3 nucleotides: TGCGCCAGCAGCTTGTTGTCTGAAGAGGCCCAGTACTTC. It yields the protein CASSLLSEEAQYF. The complete variable domain, with remaining parts taken from reference TRBV5-1 and TRBJ2-5, reads KAGVTQTPRYLIKTRGQQVTLSCSPISGHRSVSWYQQTPGQGLQFLFEYFSETQRNKGNFPGRFSGRQFSNSRSEMNVSTLELGDSALYLCASSLLSEEAQYFGPGTRLLVL.